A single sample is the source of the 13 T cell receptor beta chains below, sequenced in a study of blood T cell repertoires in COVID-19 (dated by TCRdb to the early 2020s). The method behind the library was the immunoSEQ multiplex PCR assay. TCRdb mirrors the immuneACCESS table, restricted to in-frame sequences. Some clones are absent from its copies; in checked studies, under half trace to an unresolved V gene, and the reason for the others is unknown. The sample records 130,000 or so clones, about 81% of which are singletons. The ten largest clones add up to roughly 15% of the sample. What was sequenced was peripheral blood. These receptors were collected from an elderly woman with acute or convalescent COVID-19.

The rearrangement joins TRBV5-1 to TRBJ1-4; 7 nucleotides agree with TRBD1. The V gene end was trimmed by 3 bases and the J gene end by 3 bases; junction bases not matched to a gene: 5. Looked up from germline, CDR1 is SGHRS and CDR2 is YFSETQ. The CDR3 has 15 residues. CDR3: CASSSGTVPNEKLFF. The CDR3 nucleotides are TGCGCCAGCAGCTCGGGGACAGTCCCTAATGAAAAACTGTTTTTT.

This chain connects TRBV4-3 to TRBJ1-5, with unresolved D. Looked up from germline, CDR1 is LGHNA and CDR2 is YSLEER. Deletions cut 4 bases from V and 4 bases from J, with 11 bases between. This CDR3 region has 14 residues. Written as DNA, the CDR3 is TGCGCCAGCAGCCCGGACGGGAGAAATCAGCCCCAGCATTTT. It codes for CASSPDGRNQPQHF.

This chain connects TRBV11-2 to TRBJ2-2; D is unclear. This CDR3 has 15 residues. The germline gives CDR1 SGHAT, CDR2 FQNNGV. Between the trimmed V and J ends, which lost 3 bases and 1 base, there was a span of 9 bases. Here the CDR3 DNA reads TGTGCCAGCAGCTTCTTTCCGGGGAACACCGGGGAGCTGTTTTTT. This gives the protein CASSFFPGNTGELFF.

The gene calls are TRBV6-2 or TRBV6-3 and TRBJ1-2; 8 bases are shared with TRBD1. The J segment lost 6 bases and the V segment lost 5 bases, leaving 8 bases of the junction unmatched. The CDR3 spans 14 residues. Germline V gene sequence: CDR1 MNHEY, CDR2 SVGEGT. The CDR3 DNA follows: TGTGCCAGCAGTAGGCAGGGGGCGTTTGATGGCTACACCTTC. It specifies CASSRQGAFDGYTF.

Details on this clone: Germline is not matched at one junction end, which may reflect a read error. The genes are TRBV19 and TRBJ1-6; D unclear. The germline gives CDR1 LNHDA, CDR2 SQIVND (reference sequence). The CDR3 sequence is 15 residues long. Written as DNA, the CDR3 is TGTGCCAGTAGTATCGGGGATGCCTACAATTCACCCCTCCACTTT. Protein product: CASSIGDAYNSPLHF.

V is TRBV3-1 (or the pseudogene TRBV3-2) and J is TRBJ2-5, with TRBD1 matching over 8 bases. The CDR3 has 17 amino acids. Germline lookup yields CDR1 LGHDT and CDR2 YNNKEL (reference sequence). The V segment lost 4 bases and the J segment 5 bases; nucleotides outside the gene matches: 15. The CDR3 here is CASSPRTRTGKGETQYF. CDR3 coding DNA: TGTGCCAGCAGCCCCCGGACGAGGACAGGGAAAGGGGAGACCCAGTACTTC.

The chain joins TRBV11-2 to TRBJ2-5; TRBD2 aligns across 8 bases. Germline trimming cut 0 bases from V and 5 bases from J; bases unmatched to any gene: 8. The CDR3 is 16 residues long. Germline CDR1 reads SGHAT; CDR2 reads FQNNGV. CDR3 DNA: TGTGCCAGCAGCTTAGATTCGGGGGGGGCCGGGGAGACCCAGTACTTC. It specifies CASSLDSGGAGETQYF.

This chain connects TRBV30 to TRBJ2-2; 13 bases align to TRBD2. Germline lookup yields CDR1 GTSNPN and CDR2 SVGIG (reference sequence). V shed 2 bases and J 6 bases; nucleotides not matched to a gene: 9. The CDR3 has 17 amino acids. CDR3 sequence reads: CAWSTIGLAGAPGELFF. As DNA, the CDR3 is TGTGCCTGGAGTACAATAGGACTAGCGGGAGCTCCCGGGGAGCTGTTTTTT.

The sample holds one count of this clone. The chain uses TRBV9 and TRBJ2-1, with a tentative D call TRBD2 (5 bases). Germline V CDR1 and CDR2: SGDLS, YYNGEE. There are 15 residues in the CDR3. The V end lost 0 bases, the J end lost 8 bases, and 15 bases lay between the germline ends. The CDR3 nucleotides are TGTGCCAGCAGCGTAGGGGGAGCCCTCGACGATGAGCAGTTCTTC. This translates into CASSVGGALDDEQFF.

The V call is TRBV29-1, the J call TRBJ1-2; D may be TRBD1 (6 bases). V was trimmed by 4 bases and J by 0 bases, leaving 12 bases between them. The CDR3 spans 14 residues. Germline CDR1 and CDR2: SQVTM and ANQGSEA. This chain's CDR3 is CSVARQAPNYGYTF. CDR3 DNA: TGCAGCGTTGCGAGACAGGCCCCTAACTATGGCTACACCTTC.

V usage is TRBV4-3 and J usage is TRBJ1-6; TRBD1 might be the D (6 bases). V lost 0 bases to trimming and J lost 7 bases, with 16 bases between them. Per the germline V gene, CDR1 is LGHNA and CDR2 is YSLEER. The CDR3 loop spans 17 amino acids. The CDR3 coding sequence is TGCGCCAGCAGCCAAGATCGGTCAGGGGATCTGAATTCACCCCTCCACTTT. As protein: CASSQDRSGDLNSPLHF.

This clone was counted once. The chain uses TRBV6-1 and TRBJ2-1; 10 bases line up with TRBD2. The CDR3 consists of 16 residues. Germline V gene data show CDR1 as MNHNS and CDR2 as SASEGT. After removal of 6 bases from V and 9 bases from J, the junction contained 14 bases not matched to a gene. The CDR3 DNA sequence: TGTGCCAGCAGCGAACTCGGGACTAGCGACTTCAGTGAGCAGTTCTTC. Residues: CASSELGTSDFSEQFF.

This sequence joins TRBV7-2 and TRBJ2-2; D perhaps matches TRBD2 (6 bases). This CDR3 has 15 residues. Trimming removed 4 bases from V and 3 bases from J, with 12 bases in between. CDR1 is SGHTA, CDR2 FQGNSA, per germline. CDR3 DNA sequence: TGTGCCAGCAGCTCTGAGGGACTCTACACCGGGGAGCTGTTTTTT. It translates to CASSSEGLYTGELFF.